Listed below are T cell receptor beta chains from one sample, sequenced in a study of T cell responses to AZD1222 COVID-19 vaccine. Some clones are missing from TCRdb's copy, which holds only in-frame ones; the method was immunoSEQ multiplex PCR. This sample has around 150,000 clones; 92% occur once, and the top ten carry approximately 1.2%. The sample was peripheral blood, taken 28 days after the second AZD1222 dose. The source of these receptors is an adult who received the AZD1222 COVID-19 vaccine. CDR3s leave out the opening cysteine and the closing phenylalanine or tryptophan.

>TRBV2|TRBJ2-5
ASSEIAGRAETQY
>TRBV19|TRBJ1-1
ASYGAPPNTEAF
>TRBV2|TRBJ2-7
ASSVSGGSYEQY
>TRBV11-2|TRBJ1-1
ASSLVPGANTEAF
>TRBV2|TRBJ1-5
ASSGGNQPQH
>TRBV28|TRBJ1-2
ASSSGQGVPYGYT
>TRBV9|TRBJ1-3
ASSAWGSGNTIY
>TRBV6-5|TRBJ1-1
ASSYKGFGMNTEAF
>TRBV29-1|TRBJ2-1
SVATGGNYNEQF
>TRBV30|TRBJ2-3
AWAGATMNTQY
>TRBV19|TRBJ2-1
ASSTTGASYNEQF
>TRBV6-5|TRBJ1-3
ASSYSGRGNTIY
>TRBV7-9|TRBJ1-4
ASSWGQGANEKLF
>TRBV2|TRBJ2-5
ASSDPTRTGAETQY
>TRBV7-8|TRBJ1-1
ASSSGQSEAF
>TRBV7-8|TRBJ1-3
ASSLPRYSGNTIY
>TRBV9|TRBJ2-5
ASSRGGARETQY
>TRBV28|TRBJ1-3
ASSLGRGRTIY
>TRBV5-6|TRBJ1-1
ASSLQGAAEAF
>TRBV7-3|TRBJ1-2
ASSPGQAATGYT